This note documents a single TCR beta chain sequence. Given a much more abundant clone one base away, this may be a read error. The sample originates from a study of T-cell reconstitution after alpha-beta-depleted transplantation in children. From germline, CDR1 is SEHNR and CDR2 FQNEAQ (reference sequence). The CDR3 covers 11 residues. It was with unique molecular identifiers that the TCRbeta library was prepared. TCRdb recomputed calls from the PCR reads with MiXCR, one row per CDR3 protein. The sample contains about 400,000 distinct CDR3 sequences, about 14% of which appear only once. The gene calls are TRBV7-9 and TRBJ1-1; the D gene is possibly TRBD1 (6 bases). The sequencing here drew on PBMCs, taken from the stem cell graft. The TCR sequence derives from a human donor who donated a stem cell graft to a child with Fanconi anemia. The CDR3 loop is CALLGGLETSF. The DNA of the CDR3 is TGTGCCTTACTTGGGGGGCTGGAAACTTCCTTT.